This is a list of T cell receptor beta chains from one sample in a study of blood T cell repertoires in COVID-19. Assay: immunoSEQ multiplex PCR; the TCRdb copy retains only in-frame clones and omits some. The repertoire holds roughly 85,000 clones, with 86% as singletons. Sequencing used peripheral blood. The source of these receptors is a man aged 50 to 60 with active or convalescent COVID-19. Both conserved end residues are part of each CDR3. Each record gives: clone size, J gene, V gene, D gene, CDR3 DNA, CDR3 protein. A D gene is named only where the DNA matches it firmly. Rows may omit the clone size; those that give it use once, few, many or a size class.

>NA|TRBJ2-5|TRBV5-4|TRBD2
TGTGCCAGCACCCCCTCGGGTGGGAGGGGCCGGGAGACCCAGTACTTC
CASTPSGGRGRETQYF
>NA|TRBJ2-1|TRBV7-9|TRBD2
TGTGCCAGCAGCACCGACCTAGCGGGAGGGCCAAATGAGCAGTTCTTC
CASSTDLAGGPNEQFF
>NA|TRBJ1-3|TRBV15|NA
TGTGCCACCAGCAGCACCCGAGTCGGAAACACCATATATTTT
CATSSTRVGNTIYF
>NA|TRBJ1-6|TRBV19|NA
TGTGCCAGTAACACAGGGATCTTTAATTCACCCCTCCACTTT
CASNTGIFNSPLHF
>NA|TRBJ2-3|TRBV10-3|NA
TGTGCCATCAGTGACTCGGCACGAGGAGGCACAGATACGCAGTATTTT
CAISDSARGGTDTQYF
>few|TRBJ1-2|TRBV3-1/TRBV3-2|NA
TGTGCCAGCAGCCAAGGAAGAGGACAGTACACTGGGGGCTACACCTTC
CASSQGRGQYTGGYTF
>NA|TRBJ2-1|TRBV5-3|TRBD2
TGTGCCAGAAGGTCCGGGACTGGGACTATCTTC
CARRSGTGTIF
>NA|TRBJ2-3|TRBV12-3/TRBV12-4|NA
TGTGCCACACGGGTGGCGGACACAGATACGCAGTATTTT
CATRVADTDTQYF
>NA|TRBJ2-7|TRBV4-3|TRBD1
TGCGCCAGCAGCCTGAGGACAGGGGGGTCCTACGAGCAGTACTTC
CASSLRTGGSYEQYF
>NA|TRBJ2-2|TRBV5-4|TRBD1
TGTGCCAGCAGCCCCCCCCGGGACAGGCACACCGGGGAGCTGTTTTTT
CASSPPRDRHTGELFF
>NA|TRBJ2-3|TRBV10-1|NA
TGCGCCAGCGGGATGACAGGCGGTAGCACAGATACGCAGTATTTT
CASGMTGGSTDTQYF
>NA|TRBJ1-5|TRBV3-1/TRBV3-2|NA
TGTGCCAGCAGTGTGGGAGGGCCGGGGGATCAGCCCCAGCATTTT
CASSVGGPGDQPQHF
>NA|TRBJ2-4|TRBV11-2|TRBD1
TGTGCCAGCAGCCAAGACAGGGGTAACATTCAGTACTTC
CASSQDRGNIQYF
>NA|TRBJ2-7|TRBV6-2/TRBV6-3|NA
TGTGCCAGCAGTTACGGTTGGCAGGGTCGGGTGCAGTACTTC
CASSYGWQGRVQYF
>once|TRBJ2-3|TRBV10-1|NA
TGCGCCACCCAGGCAGGGGCAGATACGCAGTATTTT
CATQAGADTQYF
>NA|TRBJ1-2|TRBV6-5|NA
TGTGCCAGTTTCCCGGGACACTACTATGGCTACACCTTC
CASFPGHYYGYTF
>NA|TRBJ2-5|TRBV6-5|TRBD2
TGTGCCAGCAGCCCCACTAGCGGGAGACAGACCCAGTACTTC
CASSPTSGRQTQYF
>NA|TRBJ1-5|TRBV19|NA
TGTGCCAGTAGTATAGATAATAATCAGCCCCAGCATTTT
CASSIDNNQPQHF
>NA|TRBJ2-2|TRBV6-1|NA
TGTGCCAGCAGTGAAGTATACACAGCGAACACCGGGGAGCTGTTTTTT
CASSEVYTANTGELFF
>once|TRBJ2-1|TRBV20-1|NA
TGCAGTGCTAGTTCCCGGGGCAATGAGCAGTTCTTC
CSASSRGNEQFF
>NA|TRBJ2-5|TRBV5-1|TRBD1
TGCGCCAGCAGCTTAGCCGGGACAGGAGAAGAGACCCAGTACTTC
CASSLAGTGEETQYF
>few|TRBJ1-2|TRBV6-5|TRBD1
TGTGCCAGCAGATCACCGGGACAGGGGCTGACTAGCTACACCTTC
CASRSPGQGLTSYTF
>NA|TRBJ1-1|TRBV5-5|NA
TGTGCCAGCTCCACTGGCTGGGGGCGAGTCACTGAAGCTTTCTTT
CASSTGWGRVTEAFF
>NA|TRBJ1-4|TRBV2|TRBD1
TGTGCCAGCAGTGTATCGGGACAGGGTAATGAAAAACTGTTTTTT
CASSVSGQGNEKLFF
>once|TRBJ2-3|TRBV7-2|NA
TGTGCCAGCACCTCAGCACGGGGCACAGATACGCAGTATTTT
CASTSARGTDTQYF
>NA|TRBJ2-1|TRBV6-5|NA
TGTGCCAGCAGTTACTCTCAGGACTCGGTATACAATGAGCAGTTCTTC
CASSYSQDSVYNEQFF
>NA|TRBJ2-3|TRBV5-1|TRBD2
TGCGCCAGCAGCCTGCCGGGACTAGCCGAACATACGCAGTATTTT
CASSLPGLAEHTQYF
>NA|TRBJ2-7|TRBV30|TRBD1
TGTGCCTGGAGTCCGTTCAGACAGGGTAGTGGATACGAGCAGTACTTC
CAWSPFRQGSGYEQYF
>NA|TRBJ2-1|TRBV4-3|TRBD2
TGCGCCAGCAGCCACGGACTAGCGGCGGCCTACAATGAGCAGTTCTTC
CASSHGLAAAYNEQFF